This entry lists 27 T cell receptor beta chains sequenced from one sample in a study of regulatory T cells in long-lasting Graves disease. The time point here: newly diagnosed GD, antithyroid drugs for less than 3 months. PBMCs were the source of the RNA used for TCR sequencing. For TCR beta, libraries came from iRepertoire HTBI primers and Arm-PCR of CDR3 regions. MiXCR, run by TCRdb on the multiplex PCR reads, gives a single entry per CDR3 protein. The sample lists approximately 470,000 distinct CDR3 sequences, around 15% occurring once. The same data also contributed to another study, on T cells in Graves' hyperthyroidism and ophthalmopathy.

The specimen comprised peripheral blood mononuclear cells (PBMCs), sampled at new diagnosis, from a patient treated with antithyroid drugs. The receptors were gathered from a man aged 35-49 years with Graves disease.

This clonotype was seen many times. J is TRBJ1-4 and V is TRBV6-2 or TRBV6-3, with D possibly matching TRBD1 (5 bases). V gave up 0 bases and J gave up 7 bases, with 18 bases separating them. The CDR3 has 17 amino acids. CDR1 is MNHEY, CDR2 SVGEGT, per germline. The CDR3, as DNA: TGTGCCAGCAGTTACTCACAGGCAGCCCGCAGGGTTGAAAAACTGTTTTTT. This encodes CASSYSQAARRVEKLFF.

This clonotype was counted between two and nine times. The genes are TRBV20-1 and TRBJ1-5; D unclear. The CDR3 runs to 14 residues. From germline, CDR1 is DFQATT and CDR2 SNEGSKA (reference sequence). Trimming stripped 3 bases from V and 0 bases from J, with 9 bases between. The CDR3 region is CSASSLISNQPQHF. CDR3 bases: TGCAGTGCTAGTTCGCTCATTAGCAATCAGCCCCAGCATTTT.

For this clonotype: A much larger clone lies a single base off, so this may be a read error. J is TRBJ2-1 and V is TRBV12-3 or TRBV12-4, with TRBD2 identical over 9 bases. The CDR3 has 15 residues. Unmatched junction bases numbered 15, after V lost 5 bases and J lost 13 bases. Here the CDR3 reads CASSARRGGDETQFF. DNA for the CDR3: TGTGCCAGCAGTGCCCGGCGGGGGGGCGACGAGACCCAGTTCTTC.

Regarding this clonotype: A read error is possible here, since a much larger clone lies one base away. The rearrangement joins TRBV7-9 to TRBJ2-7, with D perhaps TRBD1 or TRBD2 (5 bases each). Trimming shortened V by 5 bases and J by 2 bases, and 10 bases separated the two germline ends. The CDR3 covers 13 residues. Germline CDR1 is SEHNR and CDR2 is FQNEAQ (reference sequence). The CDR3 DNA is TGTGCCAGCAGCACGGGGCGGACCTACGAGCAGTACTTC. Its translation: CASSTGRTYEQYF.

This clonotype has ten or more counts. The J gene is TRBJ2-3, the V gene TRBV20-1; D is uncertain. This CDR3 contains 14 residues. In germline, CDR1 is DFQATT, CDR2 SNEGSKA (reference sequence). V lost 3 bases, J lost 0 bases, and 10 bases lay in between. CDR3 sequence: CSASKGASTDTQYF. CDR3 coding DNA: TGCAGTGCTAGTAAAGGCGCTAGCACAGATACGCAGTATTTT.

CDR3 DNA: TGCAGTGCTAGAGCACAGGGTAACACTGAAGCTTTCTTT. Protein sequence: CSARAQGNTEAFF. The chain links TRBV20-1 to TRBJ1-1, with a weak D call TRBD1 (6 bases). Germline values: CDR1 DFQATT, CDR2 SNEGSKA (reference sequence). V was clipped by 1 base and J by 2 bases, with 8 bases between them. CDR3 length: 13 residues.

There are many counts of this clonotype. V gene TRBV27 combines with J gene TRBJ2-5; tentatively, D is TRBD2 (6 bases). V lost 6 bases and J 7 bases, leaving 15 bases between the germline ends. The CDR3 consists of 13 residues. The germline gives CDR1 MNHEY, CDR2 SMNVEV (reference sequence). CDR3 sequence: CASSNLGGRTQYF. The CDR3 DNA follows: TGTGCCAGCAGCAATCTGGGGGGTCGGACCCAGTACTTC.

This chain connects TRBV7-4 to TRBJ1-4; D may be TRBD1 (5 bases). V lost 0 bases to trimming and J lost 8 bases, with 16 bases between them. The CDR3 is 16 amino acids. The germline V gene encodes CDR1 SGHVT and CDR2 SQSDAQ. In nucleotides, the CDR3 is TGTGCCAGCAGCTTAGCGGGTCGGGGCAGCAGGGAAAAACTGTTTTTT. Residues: CASSLAGRGSREKLFF.

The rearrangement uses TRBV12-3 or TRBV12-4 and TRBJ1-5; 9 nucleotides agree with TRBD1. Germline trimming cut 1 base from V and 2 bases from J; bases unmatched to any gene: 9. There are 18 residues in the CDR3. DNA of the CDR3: TGTGCCAGCAGTTTAGGGGTACAGGGGGCGCGGGGCAATCAGCCCCAGCATTTT. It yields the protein CASSLGVQGARGNQPQHF.

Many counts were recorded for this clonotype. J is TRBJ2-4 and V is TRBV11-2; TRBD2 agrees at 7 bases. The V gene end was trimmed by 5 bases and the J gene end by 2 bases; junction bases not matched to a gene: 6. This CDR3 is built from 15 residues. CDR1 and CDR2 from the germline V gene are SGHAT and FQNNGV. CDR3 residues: CASSPWGGTKNIQYF. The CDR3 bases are TGTGCCAGCAGCCCGTGGGGGGGGACCAAAAACATTCAGTACTTC.

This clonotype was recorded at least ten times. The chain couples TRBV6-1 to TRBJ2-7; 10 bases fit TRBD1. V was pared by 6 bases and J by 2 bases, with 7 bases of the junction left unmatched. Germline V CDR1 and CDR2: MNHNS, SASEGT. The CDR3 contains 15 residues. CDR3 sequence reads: CASRPGGQGAYEQYF. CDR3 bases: TGTGCCAGCAGACCAGGCGGACAGGGGGCCTACGAGCAGTACTTC.

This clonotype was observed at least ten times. CDR3 amino acids: CASSFTDFLAYEQYF. The DNA of the CDR3 is TGTGCCAGCAGCTTTACGGATTTCCTAGCCTACGAGCAGTACTTC. The chain combines TRBV7-9 with TRBJ2-7; D unresolved. The V and J ends lost 3 bases and 2 bases respectively, with 14 bases between them. Looked up from germline, CDR1 is SEHNR and CDR2 is FQNEAQ (reference sequence). CDR3 size: 15 residues.

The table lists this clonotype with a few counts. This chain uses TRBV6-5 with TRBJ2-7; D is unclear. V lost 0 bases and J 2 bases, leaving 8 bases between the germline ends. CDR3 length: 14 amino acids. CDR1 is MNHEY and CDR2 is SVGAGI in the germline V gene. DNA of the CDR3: TGTGCCAGCAGTTACTCGACTGGAACCTACGAGCAGTACTTC. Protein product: CASSYSTGTYEQYF.

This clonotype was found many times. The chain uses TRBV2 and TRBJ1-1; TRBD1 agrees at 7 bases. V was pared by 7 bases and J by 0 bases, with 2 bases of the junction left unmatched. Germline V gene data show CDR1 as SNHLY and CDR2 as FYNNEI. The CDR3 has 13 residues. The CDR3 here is CASKGQLNTEAFF. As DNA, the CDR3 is TGTGCCAGCAAGGGACAGCTGAACACTGAAGCTTTCTTT. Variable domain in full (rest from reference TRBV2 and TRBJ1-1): EPEVTQTPSHQVTQMGQEVILRCVPISNHLYFYWYRQILGQKVEFLVSFYNNEISEKSEIFDDQFSVERPDGSNFTLKIRSTKLEDSAMYFCASKGQLNTEAFFGQGTRLTVV.

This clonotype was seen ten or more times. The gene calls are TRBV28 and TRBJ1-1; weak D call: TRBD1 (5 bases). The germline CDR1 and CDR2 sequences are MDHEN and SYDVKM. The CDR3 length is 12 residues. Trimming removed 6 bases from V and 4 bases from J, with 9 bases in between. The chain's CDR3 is CASSTGLTEAFF. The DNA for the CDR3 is TGTGCCAGCAGCACGGGGCTCACTGAAGCTTTCTTT.

CDR3: CATSDGGGWNTEAFF. CDR3 in DNA: TGTGCCACCAGTGATGGGGGGGGTTGGAACACTGAAGCTTTCTTT. The chain carries TRBV24-1 and TRBJ1-1; possibly TRBD1 for D (5 bases). The CDR3 totals 15 residues. The V end was cut by 3 bases, the J end by 1 base, with 11 bases between. Germline V gene data show CDR1 as KGHDR and CDR2 as SFDVKD.

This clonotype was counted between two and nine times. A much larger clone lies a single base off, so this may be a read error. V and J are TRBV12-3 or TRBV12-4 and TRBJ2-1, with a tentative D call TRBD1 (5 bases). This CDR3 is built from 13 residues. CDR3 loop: CAGSLQVTAKQFF. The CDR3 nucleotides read TGTGCCGGCAGTTTACAGGTTACAGCGAAGCAGTTCTTC.

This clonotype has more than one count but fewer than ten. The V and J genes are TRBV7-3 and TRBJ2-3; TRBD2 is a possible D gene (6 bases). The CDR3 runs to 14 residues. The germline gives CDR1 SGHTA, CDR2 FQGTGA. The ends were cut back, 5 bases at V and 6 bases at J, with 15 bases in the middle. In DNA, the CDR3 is TGTGCCAGCAGCCGGGGCGGGGTCGAGGATACGCAGTATTTT. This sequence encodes CASSRGGVEDTQYF. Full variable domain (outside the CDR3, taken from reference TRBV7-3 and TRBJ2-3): GAGVSQTPSNKVTEKGKYVELRCDPISGHTALYWYRQSLGQGPEFLIYFQGTGAADDSGLPNDRFFAVRPEGSVSTLKIQRTERGDSAVYLCASSRGGVEDTQYFGPGTRLTVL.

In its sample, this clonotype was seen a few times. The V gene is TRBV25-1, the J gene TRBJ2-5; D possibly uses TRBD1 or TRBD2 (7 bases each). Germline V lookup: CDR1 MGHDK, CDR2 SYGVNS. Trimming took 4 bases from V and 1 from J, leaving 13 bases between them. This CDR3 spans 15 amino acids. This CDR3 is CASSVPGGVQETQYF. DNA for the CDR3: TGTGCCAGCAGTGTCCCAGGGGGGGTCCAAGAGACCCAGTACTTC.

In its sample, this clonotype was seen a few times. CDR3 protein: CASSSNRGAGRSGANVLTF. As DNA, the CDR3 is TGTGCCAGCAGCTCAAACAGGGGGGCGGGACGTTCTGGGGCCAACGTCCTGACTTTC. The rearrangement links TRBV5-4 to TRBJ2-6; 8 nucleotides match TRBD1. Germline trimming cut 3 bases from V and 1 base from J; bases unmatched to any gene: 12. The CDR3 has 19 amino acids. Per the germline V gene, CDR1 is SGHNT and CDR2 is YYREEE (reference sequence).

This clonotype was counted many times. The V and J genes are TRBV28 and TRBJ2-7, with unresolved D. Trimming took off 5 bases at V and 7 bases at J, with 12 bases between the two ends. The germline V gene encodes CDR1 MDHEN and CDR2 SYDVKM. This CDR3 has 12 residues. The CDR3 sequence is CASSLPSGEQYF. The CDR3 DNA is TGTGCCAGCAGTCTCCCTTCTGGAGAGCAGTACTTC. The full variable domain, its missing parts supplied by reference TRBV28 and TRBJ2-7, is DVKVTQSSRYLVKRTGEKVFLECVQDMDHENMFWYRQDPGLGLRLIYFSYDVKMKEKGDIPEGYSVSREKKERFSLILESASTNQTSMYLCASSLPSGEQYFGPGTRLTVT.

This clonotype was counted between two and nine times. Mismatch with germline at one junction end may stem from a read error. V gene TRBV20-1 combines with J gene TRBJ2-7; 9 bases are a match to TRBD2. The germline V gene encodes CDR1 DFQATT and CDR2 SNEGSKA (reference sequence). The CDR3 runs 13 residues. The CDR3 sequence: CSVGGRASHEQYF. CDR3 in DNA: TGCAGTGTAGGCGGGAGGGCCTCCCACGAGCAGTACTTC.

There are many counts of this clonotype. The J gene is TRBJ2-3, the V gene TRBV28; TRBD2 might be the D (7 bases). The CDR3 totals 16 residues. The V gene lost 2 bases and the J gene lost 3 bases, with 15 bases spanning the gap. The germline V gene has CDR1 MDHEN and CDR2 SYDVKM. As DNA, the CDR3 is TGTGCCAGCAGTTTAGGGAGGGGCGGGACAACAGATACGCAGTATTTT. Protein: CASSLGRGGTTDTQYF.

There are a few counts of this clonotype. The CDR3 reads CASSTHISNQPQHF. As DNA, the CDR3 is TGTGCCAGCAGTACCCATATAAGCAATCAGCCCCAGCATTTT. The V and J genes are TRBV6-2 or TRBV6-3 and TRBJ1-5, with unresolved D. CDR1 is MNHEY and CDR2 is SVGEGT in the germline V gene. CDR3 length: 14 amino acids. Trimming left V 5 bases short and J 1 base short, with 9 bases between.

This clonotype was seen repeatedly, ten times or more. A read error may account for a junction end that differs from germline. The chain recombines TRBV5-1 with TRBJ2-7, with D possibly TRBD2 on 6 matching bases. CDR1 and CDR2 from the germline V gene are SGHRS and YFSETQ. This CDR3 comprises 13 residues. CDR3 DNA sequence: TGTGCCAGCAGCTCGGGACTCTCCTACGAGCAGTACTTC. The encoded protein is CASSSGLSYEQYF.

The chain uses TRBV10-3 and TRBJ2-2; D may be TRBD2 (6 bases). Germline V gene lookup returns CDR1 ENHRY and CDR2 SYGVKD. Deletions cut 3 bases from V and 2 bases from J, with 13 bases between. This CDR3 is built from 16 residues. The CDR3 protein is CAISDWRAPNTGELFF. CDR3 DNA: TGTGCCATCAGTGATTGGAGGGCCCCCAACACCGGGGAGCTGTTTTTT.

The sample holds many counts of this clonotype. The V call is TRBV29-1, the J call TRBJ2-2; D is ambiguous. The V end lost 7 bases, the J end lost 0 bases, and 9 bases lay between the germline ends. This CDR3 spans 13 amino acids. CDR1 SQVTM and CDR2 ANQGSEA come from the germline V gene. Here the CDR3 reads CSGRLSNTGELFF. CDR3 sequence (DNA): TGCAGCGGGAGACTCTCGAACACCGGGGAGCTGTTTTTT.